This entry concerns a single T cell receptor (beta chain). Clones were read by immunoSEQ multiplex PCR, and TCRdb kept only the in-frame ones, dropping some. The table includes approximately 220,000 clones, around 84% detected once. Study members were between roughly 18 and 100 years old and lived in 25 or so US regions. Participant-given clinical history determined each cohort assignment. These data belong to a study of blood T cell repertoires in COVID-19. Across the whole study: PBMCs, B-cell-depleted T cells, or T cells provided the cDNA or gDNA that made up the material.

V lost 7 bases and J lost 2, with 14 bases in between. This CDR3 has 14 residues. In germline, CDR1 is SNHLY, CDR2 FYNNEI. Sequencing was done on a sample of PBMCs or T cells enriched from blood (not recorded which). V is TRBV2 and J is TRBJ1-2; possible D gene TRBD1, 6 bases. This clonotype was sampled from a woman in her thirties or forties who had recovered from COVID-19. The CDR3 DNA is TGTGCCAGCAAGATTAGGACAGACAACTATGGCTACACCTTC. This codes for CASKIRTDNYGYTF.